A selection of T cell receptor beta chains follows, all from one sample in a study of cytomegalovirus exposure and HLA in healthy donors. Sequencing used immunoSEQ multiplex PCR; TCRdb keeps in-frame clones, though not all of them. The sample has 200,000 to 250,000 clones, 65% to 80% seen once. Sequencing was carried out using PBMCs. The receptors were sampled from a girl aged 2-15 years in good health and CMV-seronegative. Both conserved end residues are part of each CDR3. Fields, in order: D gene, clone size, J gene, V gene, CDR3 DNA, CDR3 protein. D genes are given only for firm matches. Part of the rows lack a size; the others show once, few, many or a class for expanded clones.

>.|.|TRBJ1-5|TRBV19
TGTGCCAGTAGTATCGGGGGGGCGCATCAGCCCCAGCATTTT
CASSIGGAHQPQHF
>.|once|TRBJ2-7|TRBV2
TGTGCCAGCAGTGAAGAAAGTGGTCAGAACGAGCAGTACTTC
CASSEESGQNEQYF
>TRBD2|.|TRBJ2-5|TRBV10-3
TGTGCCATCAGCGACCAAGGACTAGCGGGAGGACAAGAGACCCAGTACTTC
CAISDQGLAGGQETQYF
>TRBD1|once|TRBJ2-1|TRBV5-4
TGCTCCTCGACAGGGGATGACTGGAATGAGCAGTTCTTC
CSSTGDDWNEQFF
>.|once|TRBJ2-3|TRBV9
TGTGCCAGCAGTGTCGGCGAGGATGATACGCAGTATTTT
CASSVGEDDTQYF
>.|once|TRBJ2-1|TRBV7-9
TGTGCCAGCAGCCTATTGTTCTTC
CASSLLFF
>TRBD2|once|TRBJ2-7|TRBV11-2
TGTGCCAGCAGCTTAGATCAGCGCGGGGGTATAGGGTACTTC
CASSLDQRGGIGYF
>.|.|TRBJ2-7|TRBV27
TGTGCCAGCAGTTTCGGGGGATCGTCCTACGAGCAGTACTTC
CASSFGGSSYEQYF
>.|.|TRBJ1-1|TRBV5-1
TGCGCCAGCAGCTTGGCTACAGCGAACACTGAAGCTTTCTTT
CASSLATANTEAFF
>.|.|TRBJ1-2|TRBV9
TGTGCCAGCAGCGTAGCCACAGACATGTCTAACTATGGCTACACCTTC
CASSVATDMSNYGYTF
>.|.|TRBJ2-3|TRBV6-4
TGTGCCAGCAGTTACAGGGCAGTCACAGATACGCAGTATTTT
CASSYRAVTDTQYF
>.|.|TRBJ2-2|TRBV10-2
TGCGCCAGCGGTTCGGGAACCAACACCGGGGAGCTGTTTTTT
CASGSGTNTGELFF
>.|.|TRBJ2-2|TRBV6-4
TGTGCCAGCGCCAGGGTTTCGGACACCGGGGAGCTGTTTTTT
CASARVSDTGELFF
>TRBD1|.|TRBJ2-5|TRBV5-1
TGCGCCAGCAGCTTGCTTCGGGACAGGCAAGAGACCCAGTACTTC
CASSLLRDRQETQYF
>.|.|TRBJ1-1|TRBV29-1
TGCAGCGGCAAGGACCGCGACGGGATGAACACTGAAGCTTTCTTT
CSGKDRDGMNTEAFF
>.|.|TRBJ1-1|TRBV29-1
TGCAGCGCGCCACAAGCGGAAGAAAACACTGAAGCTTTCTTT
CSAPQAEENTEAFF
>TRBD1|.|TRBJ1-1|TRBV5-1
TGCGCCAGCAGCTTCACAGGGGGTCTGAACACTGAAGCTTTCTTT
CASSFTGGLNTEAFF
>.|.|TRBJ2-7|TRBV30
TGTGCCTGGAGTAGTGCCTCCGGCTACGAGCAGTACTTC
CAWSSASGYEQYF
>.|.|TRBJ2-2|TRBV14
TGTGCCAGCAGCCAATTTACAGGAAAGACCGGGGAGCTGTTTTTT
CASSQFTGKTGELFF
>.|.|TRBJ1-5|TRBV7-9
TGTGCCAGCAGCTTAAAAGGGCAGGGGAGCAATCAGCCCCAGCATTTT
CASSLKGQGSNQPQHF
>.|.|TRBJ2-5|TRBV9
TGTGCCAGCAGCGTAGCATCGGGAGTGGAGACCCAGTACTTC
CASSVASGVETQYF
>.|.|TRBJ1-2|TRBV15
TGTGCCACCAGCAGCCACAGGGAGAGCTACACCTTC
CATSSHRESYTF
>.|.|TRBJ2-7|TRBV5-4
TGTGCCAGCAGCCCGCCGGGGGTCCCCTACGAGCAGTACTTC
CASSPPGVPYEQYF
>.|few|TRBJ1-1|TRBV5-4
TGTGCCAGCAGCTTGAGGGTAGAGGGGAACACTGAAGCTTTCTTT
CASSLRVEGNTEAFF
>TRBD2|.|TRBJ2-3|TRBV19
TGTGCCAGTAGTGCGGGTTGGCTAGCGGGGAACAAGCAGTATTTT
CASSAGWLAGNKQYF
>.|.|TRBJ1-5|TRBV5-6
TGTGCCAGCAGCCCAGGGTATAGCAATCAGCCCCAGCATTTT
CASSPGYSNQPQHF
>TRBD2|.|TRBJ2-7|TRBV12-5
TGTGCTAGTGGTTTGTCGACCGGGACTAGCGACTTC
CASGLSTGTSDF
>.|.|TRBJ1-2|TRBV6-9
TGTGCCATCCAGCCCGGGTATGGCTACACCTTC
CAIQPGYGYTF
>.|.|TRBJ2-2|TRBV10-3
TGTGCCATCAGTGCAGGGGACACCGGGGAGCTGTTTTTT
CAISAGDTGELFF
>.|.|TRBJ2-3|TRBV5-1
TGCGCCAGCATGTATTCGAACTACTTCACAGATACGCAGTATTTT
CASMYSNYFTDTQYF
>TRBD1|.|TRBJ1-1|TRBV19
TGTGCCAGTAGTACCCCCCAGACAGGGGCCACTGAAGCTTTCTTT
CASSTPQTGATEAFF
>.|.|TRBJ2-7|TRBV4-1
TGCGCCAGCAGCCCTCGGACAGCATCCTACGAGCAGTACTTC
CASSPRTASYEQYF
>TRBD1|.|TRBJ1-6|TRBV7-8
TGTGCCAGCAGCCATTCGGTGGACAGGGGGTATAATTCACCCCTCCACTTT
CASSHSVDRGYNSPLHF
>TRBD1|.|TRBJ1-1|TRBV10-1
TGCGCCAGCAGTGAGTCGAGGGGTTGGCAGGGGGCCACGAACACTGAAGCTTTCTTT
CASSESRGWQGATNTEAFF
>TRBD1|few|TRBJ2-2|TRBV27
TGTGCCAGCAGTTTCTTAGACAGGGGTACCGGGGAGCTGTTTTTT
CASSFLDRGTGELFF
>.|.|TRBJ1-6|TRBV18
TGTGCCAGCTCACCCTCGGGGAGGGGAGGTTCACCCCTCCACTTT
CASSPSGRGGSPLHF
>TRBD1|.|TRBJ1-2|TRBV27
TGTGCCAGCAGTCATGCTATGCAGGGGGACTATGGCTACACCTTC
CASSHAMQGDYGYTF
>TRBD1|.|TRBJ2-3|TRBV7-9
TGTGCCAGCAGCCGACAGGGGAAGGTGACAGATACGCAGTATTTT
CASSRQGKVTDTQYF
>.|.|TRBJ2-5|TRBV19
TGTGCCAGTAGTACAAGACAGTCCCAAGAGACCCAGTACTTC
CASSTRQSQETQYF
>.|.|TRBJ2-7|TRBV27
TGTGCCAGCAGTTTATCAGTCCCCGGGGGTGGCTCCTACGAGCAGTACTTC
CASSLSVPGGGSYEQYF
>.|.|TRBJ1-1|TRBV7-2
TGTGCCAGCAGGGATCGGACTCGGTGGACTGAAGCTTTCTTT
CASRDRTRWTEAFF
>TRBD1|.|TRBJ2-2|TRBV2
TGTGCCAGCAACGGCGGACAGGGCCACACCGGGGAGCTGTTTTTT
CASNGGQGHTGELFF
>.|.|TRBJ2-6|TRBV5-4
TGTGCCAGCAGCAAGGCAGGGTCTGGGGCCAACGTCCTGACTTTC
CASSKAGSGANVLTF
>.|.|TRBJ1-2|TRBV27
TGTGCCAGCAGTTTAGCGGTTGGGAGCTATGGCTACACCTTC
CASSLAVGSYGYTF
>TRBD2|.|TRBJ2-2|TRBV4-2
TGTGCCAGCAGCCAAGAAGAGCGGGAGGGCCGGGAGCTGTTTTTT
CASSQEEREGRELFF
>TRBD1|.|TRBJ2-7|TRBV29-1
TGCAGCGTTGAAGTAAAGGACAGGGGTAACGAGCAGTACTTC
CSVEVKDRGNEQYF
>TRBD2|once|TRBJ2-7|TRBV2
TGTGCCAGTAGGGGGGGAGTGCGGGAGGCCCAGTACTTC
CASRGGVREAQYF
>TRBD1|once|TRBJ2-2|TRBV27
TGTGCCAGCAGTTCTCACAGGGGGCGCTTCACCGGGGAGCTGTTTTTT
CASSSHRGRFTGELFF
>TRBD2|.|TRBJ2-2|TRBV4-1
TGCGCCAGCAGCCAGCAGGGACTAGCAGACACCGGGGAGCTGTTTTTT
CASSQQGLADTGELFF
>TRBD1|.|TRBJ2-1|TRBV7-9
TGTGCCAGCAGCTGGAACAGGGGGGACAATGAGCAGTTCTTC
CASSWNRGDNEQFF
>TRBD1|.|TRBJ2-6|TRBV5-5
TGTGCCAGCAGACCCGGACAGGGGAGCTCTGGGGCCAACGTCCTGACTTTC
CASRPGQGSSGANVLTF
>.|.|TRBJ1-1|TRBV27
TGTGCCAGCAACCAAGTCAGGGAGGCCACTGAAGCTTTCTTT
CASNQVREATEAFF
>TRBD1|.|TRBJ1-5|TRBV19
TGTGCCAGTAGTATGGGACAGGGGGATAGCAATCAGCCCCAGCATTTT
CASSMGQGDSNQPQHF
>TRBD1|.|TRBJ2-5|TRBV5-7
TGTGCCAGCAGCTTGGATTACCCTGGGACAGTCGAACAAGAGACCCAGTACTTC
CASSLDYPGTVEQETQYF
>.|once|TRBJ1-2|TRBV19
TGTGCCAGTAGTGACCCGGCAGGGTTGGCCCCTCACAACTATGGCTACACCTTC
CASSDPAGLAPHNYGYTF
>.|.|TRBJ2-2|TRBV30
TGTGCCTGGATCGGGATTAACACCGGGGAGCTGTTTTTT
CAWIGINTGELFF
>.|.|TRBJ1-1|TRBV5-1
TGCGCCAGCAGCTTCTCAGGGAACACTGAAGCTTTCTTT
CASSFSGNTEAFF
>TRBD1|.|TRBJ1-2|TRBV25-1
TGTGCCAGCAAAGGGACAGCGCCGGGGGTCTATGGCTACACCTTC
CASKGTAPGVYGYTF
>.|.|TRBJ2-1|TRBV11-2
TGTGCCAGCAGTAGACTAGGAAACAATGAGCAGTTCTTC
CASSRLGNNEQFF